This TCR beta chain was documented in a study of OX40 agonist ivuxolimab in advanced cancers. The overall study: While on treatment, patients had intravenous ivuxolimab at 0.01 to 10 mg/kg every 2 weeks.

General study results and limits: Several nonresponders also turned out to have low normalized T-cell clonal expansion. In the 0.1 to 3.0 mg/kg range, CD4+ and CD8+ blood T cells had expanded clonally by week 6.

The germline CDR1 and CDR2 sequences are MDHEN and SYDVKM. Trimming shortened V by 10 bases and J by 1 base, and 8 bases separated the two germline ends. CDR3 size: 12 residues. To note about this clone: Antigen unknown.

The method was immunoSEQ multiplex PCR; TCRdb's version includes in-frame clones alone and lacks a portion of them. The sample carries roughly 50,000 clones, 70% to 90% recorded once. V usage is TRBV28 and J usage is TRBJ1-5; D remains unclear. The sequencing here drew on CD4+ or CD8+ T cells sorted from blood, taken in a trial of the OX40 agonist ivuxolimab. This clonotype was obtained from an adult with an advanced solid tumor such as melanoma, head and neck, liver or kidney cancer. CDR3 DNA: TGTGCCACAGACGGAAGCAATCAGCCCCAGCATTTT. Protein sequence: CATDGSNQPQHF.